Presented here are 22 T cell receptor beta chains from one specimen sequenced in a study of T cell changes during pregnancy in multiple sclerosis. Method: immunoSEQ multiplex PCR; TCRdb's copy keeps in-frame clones and lacks some. Of approximately 54,000 clones in the sample, 91% were seen once. This material consisted of peripheral blood, taken after pregnancy. These receptors originate from a female donor in good health, enrolled as a control in a pregnancy study.

Here the CDR3 DNA reads TGCGCCAGCAATAGAAGGGGTACAGATACGCAGTATTTT. It translates to CASNRRGTDTQYF. The V gene is TRBV4-3, the J gene TRBJ2-3; a weak D match, TRBD1 (5 bases). CDR3 size: 13 residues. The germline CDR1 and CDR2 sequences are LGHNA and YSLEER. Trimming shortened V by 7 bases and J by 3 bases, and 11 bases separated the two germline ends.

V gene TRBV5-1 combines with J gene TRBJ1-1; D gene uncertain. Germline V lookup: CDR1 SGHRS, CDR2 YFSETQ. This CDR3 region has 15 residues. V was cut by 5 bases and J by 0 bases, with 14 bases left in between. CDR3 sequence reads: CASRSWGVMNTEAFF. The CDR3 DNA reads as TGCGCCAGCAGATCCTGGGGAGTTATGAACACTGAAGCTTTCTTT.

The chain has TRBV7-2 and TRBJ1-6; D remains ambiguous. V shed 3 bases and J shed 9 bases, with 24 bases lying between them. CDR3 length: 18 residues. The V gene's germline CDR1 is SGHTA and CDR2 FQGNSA. The CDR3 coding sequence is TGTGCCAGCAGCTTTAATGCTAGGGCTCTCCTAGGAGGTTCACCCCTCCACTTT. Translation gives CASSFNARALLGGSPLHF.

The chain uses TRBV19 and TRBJ1-5; 7 positions agree with TRBD1. V dropped 2 bases and J dropped 3; count of bases not matched to a gene: 4. CDR1 and CDR2 from the germline V gene are LNHDA and SQIVND (reference sequence). This CDR3 spans 15 amino acids. The CDR3 loop is CASSIRDSNNQPQHF. The DNA of the CDR3 is TGTGCCAGTAGTATACGGGACAGCAACAATCAGCCCCAGCATTTT.

This chain joins TRBV18 and TRBJ1-5; D is ambiguous. Germline V gene lookup returns CDR1 KGHSH and CDR2 LQKENI. The CDR3 is 14 amino acids. Trimming cost V 3 bases and J 7 bases, with 13 bases left between them. CDR3 protein: CASSPGPREQPQHF. In nucleotides, the CDR3 is TGTGCCAGCTCACCGGGCCCTAGGGAGCAGCCCCAGCATTTT.

This chain connects TRBV19 to TRBJ1-4; D remains ambiguous. The CDR3 covers 15 residues. Germline values: CDR1 LNHDA, CDR2 SQIVND (reference sequence). The V gene lost 5 bases and the J gene lost 4 bases, with 14 bases spanning the gap. The DNA for the CDR3 is TGTGCCAGTAGTTCCCGGTCTGCACTTAATGAAAAACTGTTTTTT. It codes for CASSSRSALNEKLFF. Drawing the rest from reference TRBV19 and TRBJ1-4, the complete variable domain is DGGITQSPKYLFRKEGQNVTLSCEQNLNHDAMYWYRQDPGQGLRLIYYSQIVNDFQKGDIAEGYSVSREKKESFPLTVTSAQKNPTAFYLCASSSRSALNEKLFFGSGTQLSVL.

This chain uses TRBV4-3 with TRBJ1-1, with 10 bases fitting TRBD1. The CDR3 has 15 amino acids. V was clipped by 4 bases and J by 5 bases; unmatched bases: 7. The germline gives CDR1 LGHNA, CDR2 YSLEER. The CDR3 is CASSPRTGGETEAFF. CDR3 bases: TGCGCCAGCAGCCCAAGGACAGGGGGAGAAACTGAAGCTTTCTTT.

This clone appeared once. The chain links TRBV7-9 to TRBJ1-1, with D unclear. The CDR3 is 13 amino acids. V was trimmed by 5 bases and J by 1 base, leaving 8 bases between them. CDR1 and CDR2 (germline): SEHNR, FQNEAQ (reference sequence). The CDR3: CASSRNWNTEAFF. The CDR3, as DNA: TGTGCCAGCAGCCGAAACTGGAACACTGAAGCTTTCTTT. Looking up the rest from reference TRBV7-9 and TRBJ1-1 gives the full variable domain: DTGVSQNPRHKITKRGQNVTFRCDPISEHNRLYWYRQTLGQGPEFLTYFQNEAQLEKSRLLSDRFSAERPKGSFSTLEIQRTEQGDSAMYLCASSRNWNTEAFFGQGTRLTVV.

This chain joins TRBV18 and TRBJ2-1, with 8 nucleotides matching TRBD1. V trimming: 1 base; J trimming: 7 bases; junction bases outside the gene matches: 9. CDR1 is KGHSH and CDR2 is LQKENI in the germline V gene. The CDR3 extends over 16 amino acids. For the CDR3, the DNA is TGTGCCAGCTCACCACTCCTCGGACAGGGCCGTAATGAGCAGTTCTTC. This encodes CASSPLLGQGRNEQFF.

CDR3 sequence (DNA): TGTGCCATCAGCGACCGCCATCCCGACAGGGGAATACAGCCCCAGCATTTT. Translated: CAISDRHPDRGIQPQHF. The chain is built from TRBV10-3 and TRBJ1-5; TRBD1 matches 8 bases. V lost 6 bases, J lost 7 bases, and 17 bases stayed unmatched. This CDR3 is 17 amino acids long. Germline values: CDR1 ENHRY, CDR2 SYGVKD.

The V gene is TRBV6-5, the J gene TRBJ1-1; D uncertain. This CDR3 comprises 14 residues. V lost 2 bases and J lost 6, with 13 bases in between. Germline V lookup: CDR1 MNHEY, CDR2 SVGAGI. CDR3 in amino acids: CASSYGGKNSEAFF. CDR3 in DNA: TGTGCCAGCAGTTACGGCGGGAAAAACTCTGAAGCTTTCTTT.

The rearrangement links TRBV7-8 to TRBJ2-7; a weak D match, TRBD2 (6 bases). This CDR3 region has 17 residues. Germline loops: CDR1 SGHVS, CDR2 FQNEAQ. Trimming took 5 bases from V and 3 from J, leaving 23 bases between them. The CDR3 DNA is TGTGCCAGCAGCCCCGCGAAGGGAGCGGGTGATCGCTACGAGCAGTACTTC. It codes for CASSPAKGAGDRYEQYF.

This sequence joins TRBV5-4 and TRBJ1-2; TRBD1 is a possible D gene (5 bases). Trimming took 4 bases from V and 1 from J, leaving 11 bases between them. CDR1 and CDR2 (germline): SGHNT, YYREEE (reference sequence). The CDR3 is made up of 14 amino acids. CDR3 DNA sequence: TGTGCCAGCAGCCGCGGGGGGATTAACTATGGCTACACCTTC. Its translation is CASSRGGINYGYTF. The variable domain in full, with the rest retrieved from reference TRBV5-4 and TRBJ1-2, is ETGVTQSPTHLIKTRGQQVTLRCSSQSGHNTVSWYQQALGQGPQFIFQYYREEENGRGNFPPRFSGLQFPNYSSELNVNALELDDSALYLCASSRGGINYGYTFGSGTRLTVV.

The CDR3 spells CATKQGDYEQYF. CDR3 DNA sequence: TGTGCCACTAAACAGGGAGACTACGAGCAGTACTTC. The genes are TRBV7-9 and TRBJ2-7, with a possible D match to TRBD1 (6 bases). The germline V gene encodes CDR1 SEHNR and CDR2 FQNEAQ (reference sequence). With 10 bases removed from V and 3 bases from J, the gap between germline ends came to 13 bases. The CDR3 consists of 12 residues.

The sample holds a few counts of this clone. The V gene is TRBV28, the J gene TRBJ1-1; D not resolved. The CDR3 is 13 amino acids. Deletions cut 11 bases from V and 2 bases from J, with 15 bases between. The germline V gene encodes CDR1 MDHEN and CDR2 SYDVKM. The CDR3 region is CACRKSGNTEAFF. CDR3 DNA sequence: TGTGCCTGTCGGAAATCGGGTAACACTGAAGCTTTCTTT.

The rearrangement uses TRBV19 and TRBJ1-5; 7 bases map to TRBD1. CDR3 length: 14 amino acids. J lost 6 bases, V lost 5 bases, and 7 bases had no gene match. Germline lookup yields CDR1 LNHDA and CDR2 SQIVND (reference sequence). The CDR3 region is CASSPDRVPQPQHF. In DNA form, the CDR3 reads TGTGCCAGTAGTCCCGACAGGGTCCCTCAGCCCCAGCATTTT.

J is TRBJ2-2 and V is TRBV19, with 8 bases lining up with TRBD1. Per the germline V gene, CDR1 is LNHDA and CDR2 is SQIVND (reference sequence). This CDR3 region has 15 residues. The trim removed 1 base at V and 5 bases at J, leaving 3 bases unmatched. In DNA, the CDR3 is TGTGCCAGTAGTATAGTTCGGACAGGGACCGGGGAGCTGTTTTTT. Translated, it gives CASSIVRTGTGELFF.

The chain links TRBV5-5 to TRBJ1-1, with TRBD1 matching over 9 bases. This CDR3 comprises 17 residues. J gave up 0 bases and V 4 bases, and 10 bases lay outside the gene matches. Germline V gene data show CDR1 as SGHKS and CDR2 as YYEKEE (reference sequence). CDR3: CASSAGQGSFLNTEAFF. The CDR3 DNA follows: TGTGCCAGCAGCGCAGGACAGGGGTCTTTCCTGAACACTGAAGCTTTCTTT. The complete variable domain, with remaining parts taken from reference TRBV5-5 and TRBJ1-1, reads DAGVTQSPTHLIKTRGQQVTLRCSPISGHKSVSWYQQVLGQGPQFIFQYYEKEERGRGNFPDRFSARQFPNYSSELNVNALLLGDSALYLCASSAGQGSFLNTEAFFGQGTRLTVV.

The chain is built from TRBV25-1 and TRBJ1-4; 9 bases fit TRBD1. CDR1 and CDR2 from the germline V gene are MGHDK and SYGVNS. J lost 7 bases, V lost 3 bases, and 9 bases had no gene match. The CDR3 loop spans 16 amino acids. DNA for the CDR3: TGTGCCAGCAGTGATTATGGGACAGGGAGAGGTGAAAAACTGTTTTTT. It is translated as CASSDYGTGRGEKLFF.

V usage is TRBV2 and J usage is TRBJ1-1; D remains unclear. V lost 7 bases and J 0 bases, leaving 15 bases between the germline ends. Germline V gives CDR1 SNHLY, CDR2 FYNNEI. CDR3 length: 15 residues. CDR3 nucleotides: TGTGCCAGCACCACCTCCTGGGGAGTGAACACTGAAGCTTTCTTT. Protein product: CASTTSWGVNTEAFF. The full variable domain, rest sourced from reference TRBV2 and TRBJ1-1, is EPEVTQTPSHQVTQMGQEVILRCVPISNHLYFYWYRQILGQKVEFLVSFYNNEISEKSEIFDDQFSVERPDGSNFTLKIRSTKLEDSAMYFCASTTSWGVNTEAFFGQGTRLTVV.

The CDR3 coding sequence is TGCGCCAGCAGCCCAACTAGCGGTGCTCCCAATGAGCAGTTCTTC. It codes for CASSPTSGAPNEQFF. The rearrangement links TRBV5-1 to TRBJ2-1; 8 bases agree with TRBD2. Germline V gives CDR1 SGHRS, CDR2 YFSETQ. Trimming at V came to 4 bases and at J to 6 bases, leaving 9 bases not matched to a gene. The CDR3 spans 15 residues.

The chain combines TRBV29-1 with TRBJ1-4; 9 bases are a match to TRBD1. Germline V gene sequence: CDR1 SQVTM, CDR2 ANQGSEA. This CDR3 has 13 amino acids. J was trimmed by 6 bases and V by 6 bases; bases with no gene match: 5. In DNA, the CDR3 is TGCAGCGTAGGGACAGGGTGGGATGAAAAACTGTTTTTT. Residues: CSVGTGWDEKLFF.